This T cell receptor beta chain was sequenced during a study of cytomegalovirus exposure and HLA in healthy donors. CDR1 is SEHNR and CDR2 is FQNEAQ in the germline V gene (reference sequence). V was clipped by 2 bases and J by 3 bases, with 17 bases between them. CDR3 size: 17 residues. The PCR had 60 Vbeta and 13 Jbeta primers. Method: immunoSEQ multiplex PCR; TCRdb's copy keeps in-frame clones and lacks some. Recorded for this sample: about 60,000 clones. The chain joins TRBV7-9 to TRBJ1-5; D is uncertain. The sample consisted of PBMCs. This TCR came from a young woman in good health and CMV-seronegative. CDR3 sequence: CASSLISERSSNQPQHF. The CDR3 bases are TGTGCCAGCAGCTTAATCTCCGAGAGGTCCTCCAATCAGCCCCAGCATTTT.